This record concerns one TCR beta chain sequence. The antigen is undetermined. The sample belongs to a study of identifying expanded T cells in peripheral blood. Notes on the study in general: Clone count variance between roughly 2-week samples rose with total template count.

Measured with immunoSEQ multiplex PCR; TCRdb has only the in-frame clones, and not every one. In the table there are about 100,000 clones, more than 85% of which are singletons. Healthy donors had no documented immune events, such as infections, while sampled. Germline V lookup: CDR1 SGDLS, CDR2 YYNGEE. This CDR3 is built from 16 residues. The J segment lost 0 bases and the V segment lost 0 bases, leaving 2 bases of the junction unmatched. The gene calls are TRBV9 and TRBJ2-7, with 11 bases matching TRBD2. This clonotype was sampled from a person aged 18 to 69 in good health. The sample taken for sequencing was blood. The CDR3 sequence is CASSVATSGGSYEQYF. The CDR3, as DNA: TGTGCCAGCAGCGTAGCTACTAGCGGGGGCTCCTACGAGCAGTACTTC. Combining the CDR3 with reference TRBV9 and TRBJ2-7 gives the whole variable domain DSGVTQTPKHLITATGQRVTLRCSPRSGDLSVYWYQQSLDQGLQFLIQYYNGEERAKGNILERFSAQQFPDLHSELNLSSLELGDSALYFCASSVATSGGSYEQYFGPGTRLTVT.